The 18 T cell receptor beta chains listed next were all sequenced from one sample in a study of blood T cell repertoires in COVID-19. Some clones are missing from TCRdb's copy, which holds only in-frame ones; the method was immunoSEQ multiplex PCR. This sample has over 85,000 clones; 75% to 95% occur once, and the top ten carry about 2.3%. Sequencing used peripheral blood. The receptors come from a human donor with active COVID-19. The donor label of this sample is uncertain.

The gene calls are TRBV7-2 and TRBJ2-2; 7 nucleotides line up with TRBD1. The CDR3 covers 13 residues. V lost 5 bases to trimming and J lost 4 bases; unmatched junction nucleotides: 1. Germline V gene sequence: CDR1 SGHTA, CDR2 FQGNSA. The CDR3 here is CASSRDSTGELFF. In DNA form, the CDR3 reads TGTGCCAGCAGCCGGGACAGCACCGGGGAGCTGTTTTTT.

V usage is TRBV9 and J usage is TRBJ2-3; D remains unclear. This CDR3 is 11 amino acids long. V dropped 5 bases and J dropped 6 bases, with 7 bases sitting between them. The germline V gene has CDR1 SGDLS and CDR2 YYNGEE. CDR3 amino acids: CASSAADTQYF. CDR3 nucleotides: TGTGCCAGCAGTGCTGCGGATACGCAGTATTTT.

This clone is a singleton in its sample. This chain connects TRBV19 to TRBJ1-2; the D gene is possibly TRBD1 (6 bases). The germline gives CDR1 LNHDA, CDR2 SQIVND (reference sequence). The CDR3 contains 13 residues. V dropped 9 bases and J dropped 4 bases, with 15 bases sitting between them. The CDR3 protein is CASRTENLYGYTF. CDR3 DNA sequence: TGTGCCAGCCGGACAGAAAATCTCTATGGCTACACCTTC.

The chain links TRBV28 to TRBJ1-2, with no clear D. CDR1 is MDHEN, CDR2 SYDVKM, per germline. The CDR3 runs to 12 residues. The ends were cut back, 6 bases at V and 6 bases at J, with 11 bases in the middle. The CDR3 nucleotides read TGTGCCAGCAGACCCGGGGTTCATGGCTACACCTTC. Protein product: CASRPGVHGYTF.

The rearrangement uses TRBV29-1 and TRBJ2-7; TRBD2 agrees at 11 bases. Unmatched junction bases numbered 6, after V lost 6 bases and J lost 2 bases. The CDR3 loop spans 14 amino acids. CDR1 is SQVTM and CDR2 is ANQGSEA in the germline V gene. The CDR3 sequence: CSVTGLAETYEQYF. CDR3 sequence (DNA): TGCAGCGTGACGGGACTAGCGGAAACCTACGAGCAGTACTTC.

This chain joins TRBV19 and TRBJ1-1; unclear D gene. V was cut by 3 bases and J by 4 bases, with 12 bases left in between. This CDR3 region has 14 residues. Germline V gene sequence: CDR1 LNHDA, CDR2 SQIVND (reference sequence). The CDR3: CASSIFLASTEAFF. The CDR3 coding sequence is TGTGCCAGTAGTATTTTTCTAGCTAGCACTGAAGCTTTCTTT.

This clone showed up just once. V gene TRBV11-3 combines with J gene TRBJ2-7; a possible D gene is TRBD2 (6 bases). This CDR3 has 14 amino acids. Germline loops: CDR1 SGHNT, CDR2 YENEEA. V lost 0 bases and J lost 0, with 6 bases in between. The CDR3 nucleotides are TGTGCCAGCAGCTTAGAGCGGGGCTCCTACGAGCAGTACTTC. It is translated as CASSLERGSYEQYF.

The chain carries TRBV6-1 and TRBJ2-7; the D gene is possibly TRBD1 (6 bases). Germline CDR1 and CDR2: MNHNS and SASEGT. The ends were cut back, 3 bases at V and 7 bases at J, with 13 bases in the middle. The CDR3 is made up of 13 amino acids. DNA of the CDR3: TGTGCCAGCAGTGAGCCGTACAGGGTTGAGCAGTACTTC. Translating gives CASSEPYRVEQYF.

The genes are TRBV7-2 and TRBJ1-6; D perhaps matches TRBD1 (5 bases). Trimming took off 2 bases at V and 7 bases at J, with 12 bases between the two ends. The germline V gene has CDR1 SGHTA and CDR2 FQGNSA. This CDR3 has 15 residues. CDR3 sequence reads: CASSLWGEKNSPLHF. The CDR3 region has the DNA TGTGCCAGCAGCTTATGGGGGGAGAAGAATTCACCCCTCCACTTT. The whole variable domain, remainder taken from reference TRBV7-2 and TRBJ1-6, is GAGVSQSPSNKVTEKGKDVELRCDPISGHTALYWYRQSLGQGLEFLIYFQGNSAPDKSGLPSDRFSAERTGGSVSTLTIQRTQQEDSAVYLCASSLWGEKNSPLHFGNGTRLTVT.

The gene calls are TRBV27 and TRBJ1-2; TRBD1 matches 9 bases. The length of the CDR3 is 16 residues. J lost 1 base, V lost 5 bases, and 8 bases had no gene match. Per germline, CDR1 MNHEY and CDR2 SMNVEV (reference sequence). The CDR3, as DNA: TGTGCCAGCAGTCCTCTACAGGGGGCTGTTAACTATGGCTACACCTTC. Residues: CASSPLQGAVNYGYTF.

CDR3: CASTPGGLQETQYF. In DNA, the CDR3 is TGCGCCAGCACCCCCGGGGGACTCCAAGAGACCCAGTACTTC. This chain joins TRBV5-1 and TRBJ2-5; D is possibly TRBD2 (6 bases). This CDR3 has 14 residues. V gave up 6 bases and J gave up 1 base, with 13 bases separating them. Per the germline V gene, CDR1 is SGHRS and CDR2 is YFSETQ.

The rearrangement uses TRBV24-1 and TRBJ2-5; D might be TRBD2 (6 bases). This CDR3 spans 16 amino acids. Trimming stripped 2 bases from V and 0 bases from J, with 12 bases between. Germline assignment: CDR1 KGHDR and CDR2 SFDVKD. The CDR3 coding sequence is TGTGCCACCAGTGATTCAGTGACGGGGGACCAAGAGACCCAGTACTTC. Its protein product is CATSDSVTGDQETQYF.

This clone has a single count. CDR3 DNA sequence: TGCGCCAGCAGCGCTAGCGGGGGGCGGGGACACAATGAGCAGTTCTTC. Protein: CASSASGGRGHNEQFF. The chain employs TRBV5-1 and TRBJ2-1; 11 nucleotides line up with TRBD2. V lost 4 bases and J lost 5; bases outside the gene matches: 8. Germline V gene sequence: CDR1 SGHRS, CDR2 YFSETQ. This CDR3 region has 16 residues. Together with reference TRBV5-1 and TRBJ2-1, the CDR3 gives the full variable domain: KAGVTQTPRYLIKTRGQQVTLSCSPISGHRSVSWYQQTPGQGLQFLFEYFSETQRNKGNFPGRFSGRQFSNSRSEMNVSTLELGDSALYLCASSASGGRGHNEQFFGPGTRLTVL.

The chain's CDR3 is CASSPGGDWYEQYF. CDR3 DNA: TGTGCCAGCAGCCCTGGGGGGGATTGGTACGAGCAGTACTTC. V gene TRBV9 combines with J gene TRBJ2-7, with 7 bases matching TRBD2. Germline loops: CDR1 SGDLS, CDR2 YYNGEE. The CDR3 loop spans 14 amino acids. V lost 4 bases to trimming and J lost 4 bases; unmatched junction nucleotides: 8. Using reference TRBV9 and TRBJ2-7 for the parts outside the CDR3, the full variable domain is DSGVTQTPKHLITATGQRVTLRCSPRSGDLSVYWYQQSLDQGLQFLIQYYNGEERAKGNILERFSAQQFPDLHSELNLSSLELGDSALYFCASSPGGDWYEQYFGPGTRLTVT.

This chain links TRBV4-1 with TRBJ1-3; possible D gene TRBD1, 6 bases. This CDR3 contains 19 residues. V lost 3 bases and J lost 0, with 21 bases in between. Germline assignment: CDR1 MGHRA and CDR2 YSYEKL. CDR3 protein: CASSHPKGGTGRSGNTIYF. DNA for the CDR3: TGCGCCAGCAGCCACCCTAAAGGGGGAACAGGCCGCTCTGGAAACACCATATATTTT.

CDR3 loop: CASSEGVFYEQYF. The CDR3 DNA is TGTGCCAGCAGCGAGGGCGTGTTCTACGAGCAGTACTTC. The rearrangement uses TRBV6-2 or TRBV6-3 and TRBJ2-7; D might be TRBD2 (5 bases). CDR3 length equals 13 residues. The V and J ends lost 6 bases and 3 bases respectively, with 12 bases between them. Per the germline V gene, CDR1 is MNHEY and CDR2 is SVGEGT.

This chain connects TRBV28 to TRBJ1-2, with D possibly matching TRBD1 (6 bases). The V end was cut by 2 bases, the J end by 4 bases, with 14 bases between. CDR1 and CDR2 from the germline V gene are MDHEN and SYDVKM. The CDR3 sequence is 15 residues long. CDR3 coding DNA: TGTGCCAGCAGTTTAAACGGACAGCTACTCTATGGCTACACCTTC. Encoded protein: CASSLNGQLLYGYTF.

The chain employs TRBV29-1 and TRBJ1-1; the D gene is possibly TRBD1 (5 bases). This CDR3 region has 16 residues. Germline CDR1 is SQVTM and CDR2 is ANQGSEA. Trimming removed 0 bases from V and 2 bases from J, with 16 bases in between. CDR3 coding DNA: TGCAGCGTTGAAGAGGGAGGACACCGTATTAACACTGAAGCTTTCTTT. Translated, it gives CSVEEGGHRINTEAFF.